A single sample is the source of the 3 T cell receptor beta chains below, sequenced in a study of T-cell reconstitution after alpha-beta-depleted transplantation in children. Molecular barcoding with unique molecular identifiers was used for the TCRbeta library. TCRdb itself ran the PCR reads through MiXCR, one entry per CDR3 protein. The table shows 400,000 to 450,000 distinct CDR3 sequences, with over 40% occurring only once. Sequenced material: PBMCs, taken before TCRalphabeta/CD19-depleted stem cell transplant. The receptors were sampled from a girl aged 2 to 10 with aplastic anemia, due to receive a stem cell transplant.

The chain employs TRBV20-1 and TRBJ1-1, with 7 nucleotides matching TRBD1. The trim removed 6 bases at V and 1 base at J, leaving 5 bases unmatched. The CDR3 is 13 residues long. Germline V lookup: CDR1 DFQATT, CDR2 SNEGSKA (reference sequence). Written as DNA, the CDR3 is TGCAGTGCCGTGGACAGGACGAACACTGAAGCTTTCTTT. Translating it yields CSAVDRTNTEAFF.

This clonotype was detected only a few times. J is TRBJ1-1 and V is TRBV3-1, with D uncertain. The CDR3 runs to 12 residues. V was pared by 2 bases and J by 1 base, with 2 bases between. Germline V gene data show CDR1 as LGHDT and CDR2 as YNNKEL (reference sequence). Here the CDR3 reads CASSQWNTEAFF. The CDR3 DNA sequence: TGTGCCAGCAGCCAATGGAACACTGAAGCTTTCTTT.

The V and J genes are TRBV29-1 and TRBJ2-5; D gene uncertain. The CDR3 has 14 residues. Between the trimmed V and J ends, which lost 0 bases and 5 bases, there was a span of 13 bases. The germline CDR1 and CDR2 sequences are SQVTM and ANQGSEA. The CDR3 spells CSVEEGAAVETQYF. The CDR3 coding sequence is TGCAGCGTTGAAGAGGGTGCGGCAGTGGAGACCCAGTACTTC.